This TCR beta chain comes out of a study of T cells after posttransplantation cyclophosphamide. The CDR3 totals 12 residues. Trimming took off 7 bases at V and 4 bases at J, with 10 bases between the two ends. CDR1 is SEHNR, CDR2 FQNEAQ, per germline (reference sequence). Only in-frame clones appear in the TCRdb table, and some are missing; sequencing was by immunoSEQ multiplex PCR. The sample has tens of thousands of clones, 80% to 90% seen once. Overall study results and limits: Later blood repertoires were often dominated by clones from the donor CD8+ memory compartment. Recipient CMV seropositivity and CMV reactivation strongly tracked TRB clonality. Blood and skin or GI T cell repertoires showed limited TRB overlap.

In the case of this clone: The target antigen is unknown.

Methotrexate plus calcineurin inhibitor accompanied controls' myeloablative marrow transplants; sampling was 1 year later. The chain uses TRBV7-9 and TRBJ1-1, with D possibly matching TRBD1 (6 bases). Sequencing was performed on PBMCs, taken after an allogeneic stem cell transplant with a calcineurin inhibitor and methotrexate. The receptor comes from a female patient aged 45-60 years who received an allogeneic stem cell transplant from an unrelated donor, was CMV-positive, and had chronic GVHD only. The graft donor may be the source of some T cells. The CDR3 sequence: CASNIGGTEAFF. The CDR3 DNA reads as TGTGCCAGCAACATAGGGGGCACTGAAGCTTTCTTT.